This T cell receptor beta chain comes out of a study of shared clonotypes between healthy human individuals. Losses at the gene ends were 4 bases for V and 4 bases for J; bases not matched to a gene: 13. This CDR3 region has 18 residues. Germline CDR1 reads SGDLS; CDR2 reads YYNGEE. General study points: In this cohort, only blood was sampled, and tissue repertoires likely differ. Around 5.3% of naive CD4 clonotypes were shared across a few donors. Some clonotypes were shared by all four sorted-subset donors, while others were not shared. The non-shared ones had lower generation probabilities than the shared ones.

Deep-level assay runs were performed. Repertoires were generated with immunoSEQ multiplex PCR, while TCRdb's copy carries only in-frame clones and drops some. The table lists about 2.4 million clones, over 85% of them singletons. A word on this clone: Its specificity is not known.

Sequenced sample: naive CD4+ T cells from PBMCs. Subset described: CD45RA+ positively selected. The V and J genes are TRBV9 and TRBJ2-2; 10 bases map to TRBD1. This TCR came from a man aged 18 to 30 in good health. Some clones in this sample may be carry-over from other donors' samples. The DNA for the CDR3 is TGTGCCAGCAGCAAAGCCCCGGGACAGGGGATCGGCACCGGGGAGCTGTTTTTT. Translating it yields CASSKAPGQGIGTGELFF.